This entry is about one T cell receptor beta chain. This specimen belongs to a study of T cells in localized non-small cell lung cancer. Using immunoSEQ multiplex PCR, the repertoire was profiled, and TCRdb retains in-frame clones only, with some absent. The sample includes about 41,000 clones, approximately 80% seen only once; the top ten take 7.5% to 8%. Sequenced material: PBMCs, taken before any cancer treatment. This receptor was identified in a man aged 35-75 years with stage II lung adenocarcinoma.

The CDR3 DNA follows: TGTGCCAGCAGCCCGACAGGGAGTAAGTACGAGCAGTACTTC. It specifies CASSPTGSKYEQYF. The V call is TRBV27, the J call TRBJ2-7; TRBD1 aligns across 7 bases. Per germline, CDR1 MNHEY and CDR2 SMNVEV (reference sequence). The V segment lost 6 bases and the J segment 4 bases; nucleotides outside the gene matches: 9. The length of the CDR3 is 14 residues.